A single sample is the source of the 19 T cell receptor beta chains below, sequenced in a study of CD8+CD57+ T cells in acquired aplastic anemia. CDR3 and TCR beta VDJ profiling relied on a genomic DNA template. Via MiXCR, TCRdb re-called the reads, giving one row per CDR3 protein. The sample consists of over 150,000 distinct CDR3 sequences, about 48% of them appearing once. Sequencing was done on patients that had shown CD8+CD57+ cell expansion by flow cytometry. Sequenced: sorted CD4+, CD8+, or CD8+CD57+ T cells (not recorded which) from PBMCs. Receptors originate from a human donor with aplastic anemia.

This chain connects TRBV6-2 or TRBV6-3 to TRBJ2-7, with 7 bases identical to TRBD1. CDR3 length equals 14 residues. The J segment lost 2 bases and the V segment lost 6 bases, leaving 7 bases of the junction unmatched. The germline CDR1 and CDR2 sequences are MNHEY and SVGEGT. The DNA for the CDR3 is TGTGCCAGCAGCTACCGGCAGGGGGCCTACGAGCAGTACTTC. It codes for CASSYRQGAYEQYF.

The chain employs TRBV29-1 and TRBJ1-1, with D hard to call. The germline V gene encodes CDR1 SQVTM and CDR2 ANQGSEA. Deletions cut 5 bases from V and 0 bases from J, with 4 bases between. The CDR3 has 11 amino acids. The CDR3 DNA is TGCAGCGTTTTGGTGAACACTGAAGCTTTCTTT. It specifies CSVLVNTEAFF.

The sample holds many counts of this clonotype. The chain has TRBV6-1 and TRBJ2-7, with a possible D match to TRBD2 (5 bases). Trimming took 6 bases from V and 2 from J, leaving 17 bases between them. This CDR3 comprises 15 residues. In germline, CDR1 is MNHNS, CDR2 SASEGT. The CDR3 coding sequence is TGTGCCAGCAGCATACCGCGCCCGAGGGCCTACGAGCAGTACTTC. Its protein is CASSIPRPRAYEQYF.

V and J are TRBV2 and TRBJ1-4, with D uncertain. The CDR3 consists of 15 residues. V lost 2 bases and J 3 bases, leaving 10 bases between the germline ends. CDR1 is SNHLY and CDR2 is FYNNEI in the germline V gene. The CDR3 spells CASSEIGWSNEKLFF. For the CDR3, the DNA is TGTGCCAGCAGTGAAATAGGGTGGTCTAATGAAAAACTGTTTTTT.

As for this clonotype: Being one base from a much bigger clone, this may be a read error. The CDR3 spells CASSPSWGPGPCEQYF. The CDR3 nucleotides are TGCGCCAGCAGCCCGTCTTGGGGACCCGGACCCTGCGAGCAGTACTTC. The V call is TRBV4-1, the J call TRBJ2-7, with D perhaps given as TRBD1 or TRBD2 (5 bases each). CDR1 MGHRA and CDR2 YSYEKL come from the germline V gene. This CDR3 contains 16 residues. Trimming removed 4 bases at V and 6 bases at J, with 22 bases between.

The CDR3 nucleotides read TGTGCCAGCAGTTACGTCCAGACAGGGGGTTTTGACCAGCCCCAGCATTTT. Amino acid sequence: CASSYVQTGGFDQPQHF. The chain recombines TRBV6-2 or TRBV6-3 with TRBJ1-5, with 9 bases fitting TRBD1. The V segment lost 2 bases and the J segment 7 bases; nucleotides outside the gene matches: 12. This CDR3 is built from 17 residues. Per germline, CDR1 MNHEY and CDR2 SVGEGT.

This clonotype was detected many times. The V gene is TRBV9, the J gene TRBJ1-2; 10 positions agree with TRBD1. Germline CDR1 reads SGDLS; CDR2 reads YYNGEE. V trimming: 3 bases; J trimming: 7 bases; junction bases outside the gene matches: 9. This CDR3 is built from 15 residues. The CDR3 region has the DNA TGTGCCAGCAGCGGGCCTCGGACAGGGGGTTTTGGCTACACCTTC. The encoded protein is CASSGPRTGGFGYTF.

The J gene is TRBJ1-6, the V gene TRBV7-9, with 8 bases that match TRBD1. Trimming took 8 bases from V and 7 from J; bases not matched to a gene: 4. Germline V gives CDR1 SEHNR, CDR2 FQNEAQ (reference sequence). The CDR3 covers 13 residues. CDR3 amino acids: CASVGQGNSPLHF. Here the CDR3 DNA reads TGTGCCAGCGTCGGACAGGGAAATTCACCCCTCCACTTT.

The V and J genes are TRBV20-1 and TRBJ1-6, with no clear D. The ends were cut back, 3 bases at V and 8 bases at J, with 14 bases in the middle. The CDR3 spans 14 residues. Germline CDR1 is DFQATT and CDR2 is SNEGSKA (reference sequence). The CDR3 DNA follows: TGCAGTGCTAGCCCGCAGAATATGGATTCACCCCTCCACTTT. Translated: CSASPQNMDSPLHF.

This clonotype appeared a few times. The chain joins TRBV5-1 to TRBJ2-7; 14 bases match TRBD2. CDR3 length: 15 residues. Trimming cost V 3 bases and J 4 bases; bases outside gene matches: 3. CDR1 is SGHRS, CDR2 YFSETQ, per germline. The CDR3 sequence: CASSSTSGGEYEQYF. CDR3 nucleotide sequence: TGCGCCAGCAGCTCGACTAGCGGGGGGGAGTACGAGCAGTACTTC.

The chain uses TRBV10-3 and TRBJ2-3, with 13 bases aligning to TRBD2. CDR1 is ENHRY, CDR2 SYGVKD, per germline. With 5 bases clipped from V and 0 bases from J, the junction kept 5 bases outside the gene matches. The CDR3 consists of 17 residues. The CDR3 DNA reads TGTGCCATCAGTCCGGGACTAGCGGGGTTTAGCACAGATACGCAGTATTTT. It codes for CAISPGLAGFSTDTQYF.

This clonotype came up many times. The chain is built from TRBV9 and TRBJ2-7; D unclear. V lost 3 bases, J lost 3 bases, and 16 bases lay in between. This CDR3 has 15 residues. Germline CDR1 SGDLS, CDR2 YYNGEE. CDR3 in amino acids: CASSATGARFYEQYF. The CDR3 bases are TGTGCCAGCAGCGCCACCGGCGCTAGGTTCTACGAGCAGTACTTC.

The chain carries TRBV2 and TRBJ2-5; TRBD2 matches 7 bases. CDR3 size: 15 residues. Trimming took 2 bases from V and 5 from J; bases not matched to a gene: 8. Germline V gives CDR1 SNHLY, CDR2 FYNNEI. The chain's CDR3 is CASSEFGRKGETQYF. The CDR3 DNA is TGTGCCAGCAGTGAATTCGGGAGGAAAGGGGAGACCCAGTACTTC. The whole variable domain, remainder taken from reference TRBV2 and TRBJ2-5, is EPEVTQTPSHQVTQMGQEVILRCVPISNHLYFYWYRQILGQKVEFLVSFYNNEISEKSEIFDDQFSVERPDGSNFTLKIRSTKLEDSAMYFCASSEFGRKGETQYFGPGTRLLVL.

The table lists this clonotype with many counts. This chain uses TRBV7-8 with TRBJ2-5, with D maybe TRBD2 (7 bases). CDR3 size: 15 residues. Germline CDR1 and CDR2: SGHVS and FQNEAQ. Trimming removed 5 bases from V and 5 bases from J, with 18 bases in between. The CDR3 DNA reads TGTGCCAGCAGCCGCCTTGCGGGGGCCGGTGAGACCCAGTACTTC. Protein sequence: CASSRLAGAGETQYF.

This clonotype was detected a few times. The chain couples TRBV9 to TRBJ2-5; maybe TRBD2 (6 bases). V was shortened by 4 bases and J by 1 base, with 14 bases between the two germline ends. Germline V gene data show CDR1 as SGDLS and CDR2 as YYNGEE. The CDR3 covers 15 residues. In nucleotides, the CDR3 is TGTGCCAGCAGCTTTAGCGAGGGACTCCAAGAGACCCAGTACTTC. Protein: CASSFSEGLQETQYF. Full variable domain (remainder filled in from reference TRBV9 and TRBJ2-5): DSGVTQTPKHLITATGQRVTLRCSPRSGDLSVYWYQQSLDQGLQFLIQYYNGEERAKGNILERFSAQQFPDLHSELNLSSLELGDSALYFCASSFSEGLQETQYFGPGTRLLVL.

This rearrangement joins TRBV24-1 to TRBJ2-1, with 11 bases matching TRBD2. Trimming cost V 4 bases and J 4 bases; bases outside gene matches: 5. The CDR3 is made up of 16 amino acids. In germline, CDR1 is KGHDR, CDR2 SFDVKD. The CDR3 here is CATSDQGLAEYNEQFF. As DNA, the CDR3 is TGTGCCACCAGTGACCAGGGACTAGCGGAATACAATGAGCAGTTCTTC.

This clonotype was counted between two and nine times. The V gene is TRBV3-1, the J gene TRBJ2-2; 8 bases are a match to TRBD1. V lost 1 base, J lost 6 bases, and 7 bases stayed unmatched. This CDR3 has 16 residues. The germline CDR1 and CDR2 sequences are LGHDT and YNNKEL (reference sequence). The CDR3 sequence is CASSQGGTGMSGELFF. CDR3 coding DNA: TGTGCCAGCAGCCAAGGTGGGACAGGAATGTCCGGGGAGCTGTTTTTT. The variable domain in full, with the rest retrieved from reference TRBV3-1 and TRBJ2-2, is DTAVSQTPKYLVTQMGNDKSIKCEQNLGHDTMYWYKQDSKKFLKIMFSYNNKELIINETVPNRFSPKSPDKAHLNLHINSLELGDSAVYFCASSQGGTGMSGELFFGEGSRLTVL.

The chain carries TRBV19 and TRBJ2-7, with D possibly matching TRBD2 (5 bases). Between the trimmed V and J ends, which lost 9 bases and 2 bases, there was a span of 20 bases. The CDR3 extends over 15 amino acids. Germline lookup yields CDR1 LNHDA and CDR2 SQIVND (reference sequence). The CDR3: CASSHDRDWAYEQYF. The CDR3 nucleotides read TGTGCCAGCAGTCACGACCGGGATTGGGCCTACGAGCAGTACTTC.

At least ten counts were recorded for this clonotype. The V gene is TRBV20-1, the J gene TRBJ1-2; D not certain. This CDR3 is 13 amino acids long. Between the trimmed V and J ends, which lost 5 bases and 0 bases, there was a span of 10 bases. Germline-derived CDR1 and CDR2 are DFQATT and SNEGSKA (reference sequence). The CDR3 here is CSAWGRANYGYTF. CDR3 coding DNA: TGCAGTGCTTGGGGTAGGGCTAACTATGGCTACACCTTC.